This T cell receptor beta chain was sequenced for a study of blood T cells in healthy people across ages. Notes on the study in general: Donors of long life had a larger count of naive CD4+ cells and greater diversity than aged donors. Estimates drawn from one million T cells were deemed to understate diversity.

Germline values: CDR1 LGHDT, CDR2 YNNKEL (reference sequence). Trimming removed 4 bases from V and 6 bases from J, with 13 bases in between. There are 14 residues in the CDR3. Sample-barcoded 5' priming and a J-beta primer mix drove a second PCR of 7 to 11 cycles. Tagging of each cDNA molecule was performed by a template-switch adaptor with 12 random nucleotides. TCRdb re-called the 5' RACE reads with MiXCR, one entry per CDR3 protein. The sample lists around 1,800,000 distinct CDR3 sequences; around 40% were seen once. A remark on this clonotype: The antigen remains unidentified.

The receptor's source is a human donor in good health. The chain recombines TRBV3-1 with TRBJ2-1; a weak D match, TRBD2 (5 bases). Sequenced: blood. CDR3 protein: CASSPLSGGNEQFF. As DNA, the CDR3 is TGTGCCAGCAGCCCTTTGAGCGGTGGCAATGAGCAGTTCTTC.